This entry features one T cell receptor (beta chain) sequence. The record originates from a study of PD-1 blockade in classical Hodgkin lymphoma. Libraries were prepared by immunoSEQ multiplex PCR; TCRdb keeps only in-frame clonotypes and omits some of them. The sample gives 50,000 or so clones, around 90% of which show up once; more than 11% is in the top ten. The time point here: cycle 4 day 1 (C4D1), after 6 weeks of nivolumab. Exposure to brentuximab vedotin varied, and each patient had relapsed following autologous stem cell transplantation. There are 15 residues in the CDR3. Germline-derived CDR1 and CDR2 are MGHRA and YSYEKL. V lost 6 bases and J lost 1, with 13 bases in between.

The rearrangement joins TRBV4-1 to TRBJ2-1; D is unresolved. The TCR comes from a human donor with classical Hodgkin lymphoma. The source was peripheral blood mononuclear cells (PBMCs), collected before the fourth cycle of nivolumab. DNA for the CDR3: TGCGCCAGCAGGGGAATCGGCCAATCCTACAATGAGCAGTTCTTC. This gives the protein CASRGIGQSYNEQFF.